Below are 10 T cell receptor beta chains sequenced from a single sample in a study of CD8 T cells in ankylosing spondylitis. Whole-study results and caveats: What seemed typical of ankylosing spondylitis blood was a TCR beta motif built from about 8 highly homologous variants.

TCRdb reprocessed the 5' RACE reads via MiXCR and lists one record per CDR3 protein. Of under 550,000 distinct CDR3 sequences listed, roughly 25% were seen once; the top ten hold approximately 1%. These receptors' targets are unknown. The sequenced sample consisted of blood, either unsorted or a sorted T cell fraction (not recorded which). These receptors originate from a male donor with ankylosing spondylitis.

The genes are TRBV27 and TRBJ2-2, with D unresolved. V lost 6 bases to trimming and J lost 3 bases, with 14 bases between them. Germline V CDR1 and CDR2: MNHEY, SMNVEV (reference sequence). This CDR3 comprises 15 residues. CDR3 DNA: TGTGCCAGCAGGAATCTGGGGTTTGACACCGGGGAGCTGTTTTTT. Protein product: CASRNLGFDTGELFF.

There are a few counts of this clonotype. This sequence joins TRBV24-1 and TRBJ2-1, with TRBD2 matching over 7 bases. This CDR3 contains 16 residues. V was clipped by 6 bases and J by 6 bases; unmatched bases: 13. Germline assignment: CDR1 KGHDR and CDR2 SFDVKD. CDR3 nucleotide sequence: TGTGCCACCAGTCCCGATTTGGGGCTAGCGGTCAATGAGCAGTTCTTC. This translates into CATSPDLGLAVNEQFF.

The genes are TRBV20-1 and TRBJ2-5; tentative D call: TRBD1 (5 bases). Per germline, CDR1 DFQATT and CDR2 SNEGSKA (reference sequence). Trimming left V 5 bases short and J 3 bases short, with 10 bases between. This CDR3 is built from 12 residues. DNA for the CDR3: TGCAGTGCTCTAAGGGGTAAAGAGACCCAGTACTTC. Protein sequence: CSALRGKETQYF.

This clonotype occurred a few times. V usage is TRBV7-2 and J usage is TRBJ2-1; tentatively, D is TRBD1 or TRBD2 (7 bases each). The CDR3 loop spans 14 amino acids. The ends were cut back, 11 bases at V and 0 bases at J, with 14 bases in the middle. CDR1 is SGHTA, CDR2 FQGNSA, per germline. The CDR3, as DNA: TGTGCCGGGAGGGCAGGGGGCTCCTACAATGAGCAGTTCTTC. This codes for CAGRAGGSYNEQFF.

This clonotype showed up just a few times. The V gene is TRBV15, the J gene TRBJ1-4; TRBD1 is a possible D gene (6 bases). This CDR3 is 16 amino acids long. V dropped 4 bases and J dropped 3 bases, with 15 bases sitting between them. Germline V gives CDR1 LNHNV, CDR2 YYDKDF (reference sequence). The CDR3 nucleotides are TGTGCCACCAGCAACCAAGACAGGCCTTCTAATGAAAAACTGTTTTTT. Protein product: CATSNQDRPSNEKLFF.

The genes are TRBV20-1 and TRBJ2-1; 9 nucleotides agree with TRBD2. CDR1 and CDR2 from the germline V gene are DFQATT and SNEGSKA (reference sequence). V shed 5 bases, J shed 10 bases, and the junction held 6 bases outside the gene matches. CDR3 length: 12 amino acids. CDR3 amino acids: CSAPLAGSEQFF. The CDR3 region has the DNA TGCAGTGCTCCCCTAGCGGGAAGCGAGCAGTTCTTC.

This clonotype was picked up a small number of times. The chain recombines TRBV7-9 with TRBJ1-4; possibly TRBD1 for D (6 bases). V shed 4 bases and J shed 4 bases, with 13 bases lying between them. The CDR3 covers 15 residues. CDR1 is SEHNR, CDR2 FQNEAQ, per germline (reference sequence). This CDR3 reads CASSYPTGLNEKLFF. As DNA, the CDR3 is TGTGCCAGCAGCTACCCGACAGGCCTTAATGAAAAACTGTTTTTT.

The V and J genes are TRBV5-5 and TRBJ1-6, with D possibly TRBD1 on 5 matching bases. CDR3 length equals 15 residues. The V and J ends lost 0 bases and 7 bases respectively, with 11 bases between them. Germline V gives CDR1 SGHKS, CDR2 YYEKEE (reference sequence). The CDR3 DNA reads TGTGCCAGCAGCTTGGATAGGGGAGCGAATTCACCCCTCCACTTT. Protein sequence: CASSLDRGANSPLHF.

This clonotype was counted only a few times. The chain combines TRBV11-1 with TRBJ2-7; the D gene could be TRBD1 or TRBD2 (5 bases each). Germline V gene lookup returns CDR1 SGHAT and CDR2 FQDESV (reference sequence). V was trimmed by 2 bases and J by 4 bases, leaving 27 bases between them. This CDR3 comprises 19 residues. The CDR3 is CASSLPSYYRDGGRYEQYV. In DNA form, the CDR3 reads TGTGCCAGCAGCTTACCCTCTTATTACCGGGACGGAGGTCGGTACGAGCAGTACGTC.

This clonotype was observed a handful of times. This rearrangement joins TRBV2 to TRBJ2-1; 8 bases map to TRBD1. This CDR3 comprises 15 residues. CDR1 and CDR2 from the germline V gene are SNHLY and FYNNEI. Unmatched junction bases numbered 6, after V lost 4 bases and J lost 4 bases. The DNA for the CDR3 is TGTGCCAGCAGTGTCTTGACAGGGGAATACAATGAGCAGTTCTTC. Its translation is CASSVLTGEYNEQFF.